This T cell receptor beta chain was obtained from a study of blood T cells in healthy people across ages. Study-level results: Higher diversity and more naive CD4+ cells were features of long-lived donors, compared to aged donors.

This clonotype was seen a few times. Its antigen is currently unknown. A J-beta primer mix and a sample-barcoded 5' primer were used in a second PCR of roughly 7 to 12 cycles. Each CDR3 protein gets one entry after TCRdb re-called the 5' RACE reads with MiXCR. This table has hundreds of thousands of distinct CDR3 sequences, around a quarter appearing once. These records were also assigned to another study, of T cells of mothers and their children. That source notes: Reads obtained per mother exceeded 10 million TCR beta CDR3 reads, with several million obtained per child. There were no persistent microchimeric T cell clones detected.

The sequence came from a boy younger than 18 in good health. Input material: blood.

The CDR3 DNA reads as TGTGCCAGCAGCTTGACCCTGAGGGGGCAGGAGACCCAGTACTTC. It translates to CASSLTLRGQETQYF. This sequence joins TRBV7-9 and TRBJ2-5, with 7 bases identical to TRBD1. Losses at the gene ends were 3 bases for V and 5 bases for J; bases not matched to a gene: 9. This CDR3 has 15 residues. Germline V gene sequence: CDR1 SEHNR, CDR2 FQNEAQ (reference sequence).